What follows are 11 T cell receptor beta chains derived from one specimen sequenced in a study of early T cells in non-severe SARS-CoV-2 infection (TCRdb year 2021). The protocol used for the library was 5' RACE. For sequencing, a NextSeq 500 was employed. TCRdb took the public reads, trimmed them with fastp at Q25, ran MiXCR for clone calling and kept in-frame beta chains. Entries that share a CDR3 protein sequence are merged under the most common genes and DNA. The sample records 75,000 to 80,000 distinct CDR3 sequences, 11% of which are singletons. Together, the top ten hold around 12% of the sample. Source: whole blood, taken at baseline. The receptors come from an adult who was a healthcare worker with PCR-confirmed SARS-CoV-2 infection or an uninfected control (not recorded which).

The DNA for the CDR3 is TGTGCCAGCAGTTACCGCCTTGGGACTGAAGCTTTCTTT. Translated: CASSYRLGTEAFF. This chain connects TRBV6-2 or TRBV6-3 to TRBJ1-1; no clear D. The V end lost 2 bases, the J end lost 5 bases, and 9 bases lay between the germline ends. This CDR3 spans 13 amino acids. The germline CDR1 and CDR2 sequences are MNHEY and SVGEGT.

This clonotype was seen many times. The chain carries TRBV20-1 and TRBJ2-7; D possibly corresponds to TRBD1 (6 bases). Trimming cost V 3 bases and J 4 bases, with 10 bases left between them. The CDR3 runs 12 residues. The V gene's germline CDR1 is DFQATT and CDR2 SNEGSKA (reference sequence). The CDR3 DNA sequence: TGCAGTGCTAGCAGGGGAAAGTACGAGCAGTACTTC. This encodes CSASRGKYEQYF.

Only a few counts were recorded for this clonotype. The chain is built from TRBV19 and TRBJ2-2; 12 nucleotides agree with TRBD1. The junction had 2 bases not matched to a gene; V was cut back by 5 bases and J by 7 bases. CDR3 length: 14 amino acids. CDR1 and CDR2 from the germline V gene are LNHDA and SQIVND (reference sequence). The CDR3 DNA follows: TGTGCCAGTAGTGGGGACAGGGGGCGCGGGGAGCTGTTTTTT. It specifies CASSGDRGRGELFF. Drawing the rest from reference TRBV19 and TRBJ2-2, the complete variable domain is DGGITQSPKYLFRKEGQNVTLSCEQNLNHDAMYWYRQDPGQGLRLIYYSQIVNDFQKGDIAEGYSVSREKKESFPLTVTSAQKNPTAFYLCASSGDRGRGELFFGEGSRLTVL.

The chain joins TRBV20-1 to TRBJ1-3; weak D call: TRBD1 (5 bases). From germline, CDR1 is DFQATT and CDR2 SNEGSKA (reference sequence). The V end was cut by 1 base, the J end by 4 bases, with 11 bases between. This CDR3 is 14 amino acids long. The CDR3 loop reads CSARVAGQGNTIYF. DNA for the CDR3: TGCAGTGCTAGAGTGGCAGGGCAAGGAAACACCATATATTTT.

This clonotype was seen only a few times. The rearrangement uses TRBV4-1 and TRBJ2-2; tentatively, D is TRBD1 (6 bases). Germline V gives CDR1 MGHRA, CDR2 YSYEKL. The germline V and J ends were trimmed by 0 bases and 8 bases, with 22 bases remaining between them. This CDR3 region has 18 residues. The CDR3 DNA reads as TGCGCCAGCAGCCAAGATCCCTCCGGGACCCTAGGGGGAGGGGAGCTGTTTTTT. Protein: CASSQDPSGTLGGGELFF.

This chain links TRBV4-2 with TRBJ1-1; D gene uncertain. Between the trimmed V and J ends, which lost 0 bases and 0 bases, there was a span of 14 bases. The CDR3 is 17 amino acids. Germline CDR1 is LGHNA and CDR2 is YNFKEQ. This chain's CDR3 is CASSQETGNLMNTEAFF. The CDR3 DNA is TGTGCCAGCAGCCAAGAAACGGGGAACCTTATGAACACTGAAGCTTTCTTT.

This chain uses TRBV6-6 with TRBJ2-7; no firm D call. CDR1 MNHNY and CDR2 SVGAGI come from the germline V gene (reference sequence). Trimming shortened V by 2 bases and J by 5 bases, and 19 bases separated the two germline ends. The length of the CDR3 is 16 residues. CDR3 sequence (DNA): TGTGCCAGCAGTTACCAACTGGCCTATTCTTCCAACGAGCAGTACTTC. Protein sequence: CASSYQLAYSSNEQYF.

The rearrangement uses TRBV20-1 and TRBJ1-4; the match to TRBD1 covers 8 bases. The V gene's germline CDR1 is DFQATT and CDR2 SNEGSKA (reference sequence). Trimming took 4 bases from V and 7 from J; bases not matched to a gene: 5. The CDR3 covers 13 residues. The CDR3 sequence: CSAKQGVVEKLFF. The CDR3 nucleotides read TGCAGTGCTAAACAGGGGGTAGTTGAAAAACTGTTTTTT.

The table lists this clonotype with many counts. This rearrangement joins TRBV2 to TRBJ1-2, with no clear D. Trimming left V 10 bases short and J 7 bases short, with 19 bases between. Germline CDR1 is SNHLY and CDR2 is FYNNEI. This CDR3 is 13 amino acids long. The CDR3 region has the DNA TGTGCCACCCTCCGGGTGCGGGGTGGTGGCTACACCTTC. Protein sequence: CATLRVRGGGYTF. The full variable domain, its missing parts supplied by reference TRBV2 and TRBJ1-2, is EPEVTQTPSHQVTQMGQEVILRCVPISNHLYFYWYRQILGQKVEFLVSFYNNEISEKSEIFDDQFSVERPDGSNFTLKIRSTKLEDSAMYFCATLRVRGGGYTFGSGTRLTVV.

This clonotype was seen more than once but under ten times. The genes are TRBV29-1 and TRBJ2-3; tentative D call: TRBD1 (6 bases). The germline CDR1 and CDR2 sequences are SQVTM and ANQGSEA. The CDR3 sequence is 11 residues long. The chain's CDR3 is CSGGSTDTQYF. The DNA of the CDR3 is TGCAGTGGGGGCAGCACAGATACGCAGTATTTT.

This clonotype has ten or more counts. V and J are TRBV18 and TRBJ2-3; D ambiguous. Germline CDR1 reads KGHSH; CDR2 reads LQKENI. Trimming took 2 bases from V and 4 from J, leaving 4 bases between them. The CDR3 spans 12 residues. The CDR3 loop is CASSPSSDTQYF. Here the CDR3 DNA reads TGTGCCAGCTCACCATCTTCAGATACGCAGTATTTT. Looking up the rest from reference TRBV18 and TRBJ2-3 gives the full variable domain: NAGVMQNPRHLVRRRGQEARLRCSPMKGHSHVYWYRQLPEEGLKFMVYLQKENIIDESGMPKERFSAEFPKEGPSILRIQQVVRGDSAAYFCASSPSSDTQYFGPGTRLTVL.